This T cell receptor (beta chain) came from a study of blood T cell repertoires in COVID-19. Seattle participants joined during active infection and were tracked over time. The germline V and J ends were trimmed by 1 base and 2 bases, with 6 bases remaining between them. CDR1 and CDR2 from the germline V gene are SNHLY and FYNNEI. This CDR3 spans 13 amino acids. Only in-frame clones appear in the TCRdb table, and some are missing; sequencing was by immunoSEQ multiplex PCR. Among fewer than 350,000 clones listed, roughly nine tenths were seen once. This chain joins TRBV2 and TRBJ2-7; D not certain. Source material: peripheral blood. The sequence derives from a woman aged 25 to 39 with COVID-19, enrolled during active disease. CDR3 sequence (DNA): TGTGCCAGCAGTGAAGAGAGGACCTACGAGCAGTACTTC. Translated, it gives CASSEERTYEQYF. The whole variable domain, remainder taken from reference TRBV2 and TRBJ2-7, is EPEVTQTPSHQVTQMGQEVILRCVPISNHLYFYWYRQILGQKVEFLVSFYNNEISEKSEIFDDQFSVERPDGSNFTLKIRSTKLEDSAMYFCASSEERTYEQYFGPGTRLTVT.